A selection of T cell receptor beta chains follows, all from one sample in a study of technical replicates of blood from a few donors. Assay: immunoSEQ multiplex PCR; the TCRdb copy retains only in-frame clones and omits some. The sample records some 85,000 clones, roughly 93% being singletons. The sample consisted of T cells isolated from PBMCs. The receptors stem from a human donor in good health. The CDR3 runs from the conserved cysteine through the conserved F or W. A D gene is named only where the DNA matches it firmly. A row's size may be missing; if present it is once, few, many or a size class.

abundance: NA; j_gene: TRBJ2-7; len: 13; v_gene: TRBV7-2; d_gene: NA; CDR3nt: TGTGCCAGCAGCCAATTCCAGGGCTACGAGCAGTACTTC; CDR3aa: CASSQFQGYEQYF
abundance: NA; j_gene: TRBJ2-5; len: 14; v_gene: TRBV9; d_gene: NA; CDR3nt: TGTGCCAGCAGCGTAGTTGGTCCCGGGGAGACCCAGTACTTC; CDR3aa: CASSVVGPGETQYF
abundance: NA; j_gene: TRBJ2-2; len: 17; v_gene: TRBV25-1; d_gene: TRBD2; CDR3nt: TGTGCCAGCAGTACAGTAGCGGGAGGGCTTAACACCGGGGAGCTGTTTTTT; CDR3aa: CASSTVAGGLNTGELFF
abundance: NA; j_gene: TRBJ1-1; len: 14; v_gene: TRBV7-9; d_gene: NA; CDR3nt: TGTGCCAGCAGCTTCGGGTTCGCCTACCCTGAAGCTTTCTTT; CDR3aa: CASSFGFAYPEAFF
abundance: NA; j_gene: TRBJ2-7; len: 19; v_gene: TRBV5-6; d_gene: NA; CDR3nt: TGTGCCAGCAGCTTGGACGTCAGGGGCGTCGGAGGTTTCGCCTACGAGCAGTACTTC; CDR3aa: CASSLDVRGVGGFAYEQYF
abundance: NA; j_gene: TRBJ1-6; len: 14; v_gene: TRBV5-6; d_gene: NA; CDR3nt: TGTGCCAGCGGCTACGGACAGACCAATTCACCCCTCCACTTT; CDR3aa: CASGYGQTNSPLHF
abundance: NA; j_gene: TRBJ2-1; len: 14; v_gene: TRBV30; d_gene: TRBD2; CDR3nt: TGTGCCTGGAGTAGACTAGCGATCTACAATGAGCAGTTCTTC; CDR3aa: CAWSRLAIYNEQFF
abundance: NA; j_gene: TRBJ2-2; len: 14; v_gene: TRBV7-7; d_gene: TRBD1; CDR3nt: TGTGCTAGCAGCTCCCGACAGGGGACCGGGGAGCTGTTTTTT; CDR3aa: CASSSRQGTGELFF
abundance: NA; j_gene: TRBJ2-7; len: 16; v_gene: TRBV7-3; d_gene: TRBD1; CDR3nt: TGTGCCAGCAGCTTCGGGAGGACAGGGGATTCCTACGAGCAGTACTTC; CDR3aa: CASSFGRTGDSYEQYF
abundance: NA; j_gene: TRBJ2-2; len: 18; v_gene: TRBV5-1; d_gene: TRBD1; CDR3nt: TGCGCCAGCAGCTTGGAAACTCGAGACAGGGGGCTTTCCGGGGAGCTGTTTTTT; CDR3aa: CASSLETRDRGLSGELFF
abundance: NA; j_gene: TRBJ2-2; len: 15; v_gene: TRBV2; d_gene: TRBD2; CDR3nt: TGTGCCAGCAGTCTAGCGGGATCGAACACCGGGGAGCTGTTTTTT; CDR3aa: CASSLAGSNTGELFF
abundance: NA; j_gene: TRBJ1-1; len: 14; v_gene: TRBV25-1; d_gene: NA; CDR3nt: TGTGCCAGCAGTGAAAACTTTGCGAACACTGAAGCTTTCTTT; CDR3aa: CASSENFANTEAFF
abundance: NA; j_gene: TRBJ2-1; len: 12; v_gene: TRBV15; d_gene: NA; CDR3nt: TGTGCCACCAGCAGAGATGAGGATGAGCAGTTCTTC; CDR3aa: CATSRDEDEQFF
abundance: NA; j_gene: TRBJ2-1; len: 18; v_gene: TRBV2; d_gene: TRBD2; CDR3nt: TGTGCCAGCGATAGTGGGGGACTAGCGGCCCGCTCCTACAATGAGCAGTTCTTC; CDR3aa: CASDSGGLAARSYNEQFF
abundance: NA; j_gene: TRBJ2-1; len: 14; v_gene: TRBV7-2; d_gene: NA; CDR3nt: TGTGCCAGCAGCTTAGGGACTCGTTCCAATGAGCAGTTCTTC; CDR3aa: CASSLGTRSNEQFF
abundance: NA; j_gene: TRBJ1-5; len: 13; v_gene: TRBV7-2; d_gene: TRBD1; CDR3nt: TGTGCCAGCAACTACAGGGGGGGTGGGCCCCAGCATTTT; CDR3aa: CASNYRGGGPQHF
abundance: NA; j_gene: TRBJ2-7; len: 16; v_gene: TRBV2; d_gene: TRBD1; CDR3nt: TGTGCCAGCAGTGGGGTGGACGACAGGGGATTCTACGAGCAGTACTTC; CDR3aa: CASSGVDDRGFYEQYF
abundance: NA; j_gene: TRBJ1-1; len: 15; v_gene: TRBV7-2; d_gene: NA; CDR3nt: TGTGCCAGCAGCTCAAACAGGGTATTGAACACTGAAGCTTTCTTT; CDR3aa: CASSSNRVLNTEAFF
abundance: NA; j_gene: TRBJ2-1; len: 16; v_gene: TRBV4-3; d_gene: TRBD2; CDR3nt: TGCGCCAGCAGCCTCAGAACTAGCGGTTCCTACAATGAGCAGTTCTTC; CDR3aa: CASSLRTSGSYNEQFF
abundance: NA; j_gene: TRBJ2-7; len: 14; v_gene: TRBV11-2; d_gene: TRBD2; CDR3nt: TGTGCCAGCAGCTTAGGGCGGGAGATTTCCGAGCAGTACTTC; CDR3aa: CASSLGREISEQYF
abundance: NA; j_gene: TRBJ2-1; len: 15; v_gene: TRBV27; d_gene: TRBD2; CDR3nt: TGTGCCAGCAGTCCAAAGAGCGGGAGAGACTATGAGCAGTTCTTC; CDR3aa: CASSPKSGRDYEQFF
abundance: NA; j_gene: TRBJ1-2; len: 14; v_gene: TRBV10-3; d_gene: NA; CDR3nt: TGTGCCATCAGTGACCGCGCGTCCTCAGGGGGCTACACCTTC; CDR3aa: CAISDRASSGGYTF
abundance: NA; j_gene: TRBJ1-2; len: 13; v_gene: TRBV6-5; d_gene: TRBD1; CDR3nt: TGTGCCAGCAGTGCGAAGACAGGGAGTGGCTACACCTTC; CDR3aa: CASSAKTGSGYTF
abundance: NA; j_gene: TRBJ2-7; len: 14; v_gene: TRBV15; d_gene: NA; CDR3nt: TGTGCCACCAGCAGAGAGAAAGGGGTCTACGAGCAGTACTTC; CDR3aa: CATSREKGVYEQYF
abundance: NA; j_gene: TRBJ2-1; len: 15; v_gene: TRBV28; d_gene: NA; CDR3nt: TGTGCCAGCAGTTTCATCGGGGGCTCCTACAATGAGCAGTTCTTC; CDR3aa: CASSFIGGSYNEQFF
abundance: NA; j_gene: TRBJ1-1; len: 16; v_gene: TRBV7-8; d_gene: TRBD1; CDR3nt: TGTGCCAGCAGCCCCCGGACAGGGGAACCGAACACTGAAGCTTTCTTT; CDR3aa: CASSPRTGEPNTEAFF
abundance: NA; j_gene: TRBJ2-5; len: 15; v_gene: TRBV19; d_gene: TRBD2; CDR3nt: TGTGCCAGTAGCCACAGCGGGATAGCAAAAGAGACCCAGTACTTC; CDR3aa: CASSHSGIAKETQYF
abundance: NA; j_gene: TRBJ2-5; len: 14; v_gene: TRBV6-1; d_gene: TRBD1; CDR3nt: TGTGCCAGTTATTCGGGGACAGCTAAAGAGACCCAGTACTTC; CDR3aa: CASYSGTAKETQYF
abundance: NA; j_gene: TRBJ1-2; len: 13; v_gene: TRBV29-1; d_gene: NA; CDR3nt: TGCAGCGTAATTCAGGGGAGTAACTATGGCTACACCTTC; CDR3aa: CSVIQGSNYGYTF
abundance: NA; j_gene: TRBJ2-3; len: 12; v_gene: TRBV5-6; d_gene: NA; CDR3nt: TGTGCCAGCAGCTACAACACAGATACGCAGTATTTT; CDR3aa: CASSYNTDTQYF
abundance: NA; j_gene: TRBJ1-2; len: 13; v_gene: TRBV19; d_gene: NA; CDR3nt: TGTGCCAGTAGTAAGAGTAGCCAAAACGGCTACACCTTC; CDR3aa: CASSKSSQNGYTF
abundance: NA; j_gene: TRBJ1-1; len: 14; v_gene: TRBV6-1; d_gene: NA; CDR3nt: TGTGCCAGCAGCGGGGCGGGAGGATACACTGAAGCTTTCTTT; CDR3aa: CASSGAGGYTEAFF
abundance: once; j_gene: TRBJ2-7; len: 14; v_gene: TRBV5-1; d_gene: NA; CDR3nt: TGCGCCAGCAGCTTGGAACAGGATATTGACGAGCAGTACTTC; CDR3aa: CASSLEQDIDEQYF
abundance: NA; j_gene: TRBJ2-7; len: 15; v_gene: TRBV19; d_gene: TRBD2; CDR3nt: TGTGCCAGTAGTATCCCCAGAGCGGGGGTCTACGAGCAGTACTTC; CDR3aa: CASSIPRAGVYEQYF
abundance: NA; j_gene: TRBJ1-4; len: 14; v_gene: TRBV28; d_gene: NA; CDR3nt: TGTGCCAGCAGTCCCGGAGGAACTAATGAAAAACTGTTTTTT; CDR3aa: CASSPGGTNEKLFF
abundance: few; j_gene: TRBJ2-5; len: 15; v_gene: TRBV18; d_gene: NA; CDR3nt: TGTGCCAGCTCACCACCGCCCAGGGGTGGAGAGACCCAGTACTTC; CDR3aa: CASSPPPRGGETQYF
abundance: NA; j_gene: TRBJ1-1; len: 14; v_gene: TRBV28; d_gene: NA; CDR3nt: TGTGCCAGCAGTTTATTCAGGGTGAACACTGAAGCTTTCTTT; CDR3aa: CASSLFRVNTEAFF
abundance: NA; j_gene: TRBJ2-1; len: 15; v_gene: TRBV5-6; d_gene: TRBD2; CDR3nt: TGTGCCAGCAGCTTACTAGCGGGAATATACAATGAGCAGTTCTTC; CDR3aa: CASSLLAGIYNEQFF
abundance: NA; j_gene: TRBJ2-7; len: 13; v_gene: TRBV7-2; d_gene: NA; CDR3nt: TGTGCCAGCAGCTTATCAGGGAACAGCGAGCAGTACTTC; CDR3aa: CASSLSGNSEQYF
abundance: NA; j_gene: TRBJ2-7; len: 13; v_gene: TRBV7-2; d_gene: TRBD1; CDR3nt: TGTGCCAGCAGCGCAAGGACAGGAATTAAGCAGTACTTC; CDR3aa: CASSARTGIKQYF
abundance: NA; j_gene: TRBJ1-3; len: 15; v_gene: TRBV7-2; d_gene: NA; CDR3nt: TGTGCCAGCAGCTTGGACGGGACATTCGGAAACACCATATATTTT; CDR3aa: CASSLDGTFGNTIYF
abundance: once; j_gene: TRBJ2-6; len: 15; v_gene: TRBV6-5; d_gene: TRBD2; CDR3nt: TGTGCCAGCAGTTACGCGGGGGACGGGGCCAACGTCCTGACTTTC; CDR3aa: CASSYAGDGANVLTF
abundance: NA; j_gene: TRBJ2-5; len: 14; v_gene: TRBV6-6; d_gene: NA; CDR3nt: TGTGCCAGCAATACCTATACGTACCAAGAGACCCAGTACTTC; CDR3aa: CASNTYTYQETQYF
abundance: NA; j_gene: TRBJ2-7; len: 15; v_gene: TRBV19; d_gene: TRBD1; CDR3nt: TGTGCCAGTAGCCCAAGGGACAGTCCCATGTACGAGCAGTACTTC; CDR3aa: CASSPRDSPMYEQYF
abundance: NA; j_gene: TRBJ2-7; len: 14; v_gene: TRBV2; d_gene: NA; CDR3nt: TGTGCCAGCAGTGAAGGGACAGCCAACTACGAGCAGTACTTC; CDR3aa: CASSEGTANYEQYF
abundance: NA; j_gene: TRBJ2-1; len: 17; v_gene: TRBV5-4; d_gene: TRBD2; CDR3nt: TGTGCCAGCAGCATAGGACTAGCGGGACCAAGAAACAATGAGCAGTTCTTC; CDR3aa: CASSIGLAGPRNNEQFF
abundance: NA; j_gene: TRBJ2-1; len: 14; v_gene: TRBV6-5; d_gene: TRBD1; CDR3nt: TGTGCCAGCAGTAGACAGGGGCGCTACAATGAGCAGTTCTTC; CDR3aa: CASSRQGRYNEQFF
abundance: NA; j_gene: TRBJ2-3; len: 13; v_gene: TRBV25-1; d_gene: TRBD1; CDR3nt: TGTGCCAGCGGACCACAGGGGACAGATACGCAGTATTTT; CDR3aa: CASGPQGTDTQYF
abundance: NA; j_gene: TRBJ2-7; len: 13; v_gene: TRBV5-4; d_gene: TRBD1; CDR3nt: TGTGCCAGTCGAGGGGGCTCCTCCTACGAGCAGTACTTC; CDR3aa: CASRGGSSYEQYF
abundance: NA; j_gene: TRBJ2-5; len: 14; v_gene: TRBV28; d_gene: TRBD1; CDR3nt: TGTGCCAGCCGAGGACAGGGGGCGCAGGAGACCCAGTACTTC; CDR3aa: CASRGQGAQETQYF
abundance: NA; j_gene: TRBJ2-7; len: 18; v_gene: TRBV7-2; d_gene: TRBD2; CDR3nt: TGTGCCAGCAGCTTAGCCCCTAGCGGGTCCACTATATCCTACGAGCAGTACTTC; CDR3aa: CASSLAPSGSTISYEQYF
abundance: NA; j_gene: TRBJ2-7; len: 14; v_gene: TRBV11-1; d_gene: NA; CDR3nt: TGTGCCAGCAGCCGCGACAGCCTCTCTAGGGAGCAGTACTTC; CDR3aa: CASSRDSLSREQYF
abundance: NA; j_gene: TRBJ2-1; len: 14; v_gene: TRBV5-6; d_gene: TRBD1; CDR3nt: TGTGCCAGCAGTCGGGGACAGGGTAGGGATGAGCAGTTCTTC; CDR3aa: CASSRGQGRDEQFF
abundance: NA; j_gene: TRBJ1-5; len: 16; v_gene: TRBV7-2; d_gene: NA; CDR3nt: TGTGCCAGCAGCTTAGTCGGCGGTTATGGCAATCAGCCCCAGCATTTT; CDR3aa: CASSLVGGYGNQPQHF